The 10 T cell receptor beta chains presented below share a single source sample, sequenced in a study of blood T cell repertoires in COVID-19. Method: immunoSEQ multiplex PCR; TCRdb's copy keeps in-frame clones and lacks some. Of around 300,000 clones detected, 89% appear once; the ten largest clones hold roughly 2.2%. The material sequenced was peripheral blood. The receptors shown here come from a man in his fifties or sixties with acute or convalescent COVID-19.

The V call is TRBV27, the J call TRBJ2-7, with 7 bases aligning to TRBD1. The junction had 15 bases not matched to a gene; V was cut back by 7 bases and J by 6 bases. Germline CDR1 and CDR2: MNHEY and SMNVEV (reference sequence). The CDR3 runs 15 residues. CDR3 in amino acids: CASKIGGEEAAEQYF. CDR3 bases: TGTGCCAGCAAAATAGGGGGCGAGGAGGCTGCCGAGCAGTACTTC.

The rearrangement links TRBV9 to TRBJ2-6; D is possibly TRBD2 (5 bases). From germline, CDR1 is SGDLS and CDR2 YYNGEE. The CDR3 contains 15 residues. V was clipped by 4 bases and J by 1 base, with 9 bases between them. The chain's CDR3 is CASSRAGSGANVLTF. The CDR3 bases are TGTGCCAGCAGCCGGGCGGGTTCTGGGGCCAACGTCCTGACTTTC.

The chain couples TRBV4-1 to TRBJ1-1; 8 bases agree with TRBD1. J was trimmed by 7 bases and V by 0 bases; bases with no gene match: 16. The CDR3 has 18 amino acids. Germline V gene data show CDR1 as MGHRA and CDR2 as YSYEKL. The DNA for the CDR3 is TGCGCCAGCAGCCAAGAGGGCCGGGGCAGGACAGGGTCCTTTGAAGCTTTCTTT. Protein product: CASSQEGRGRTGSFEAFF.

This chain connects TRBV10-3 to TRBJ1-6; 10 nucleotides align to TRBD1. Germline lookup yields CDR1 ENHRY and CDR2 SYGVKD. The V gene end was trimmed by 7 bases and the J gene end by 8 bases; junction bases not matched to a gene: 8. This CDR3 has 15 residues. Here the CDR3 reads CAINSRDRGDSPLHF. For the CDR3, the DNA is TGTGCCATCAATTCCCGGGACAGGGGTGATTCACCCCTCCACTTT.

V is TRBV4-1 and J is TRBJ2-2; D remains unclear. The CDR3 is 17 residues long. Per the germline V gene, CDR1 is MGHRA and CDR2 is YSYEKL. V lost 4 bases, J lost 2 bases, and 17 bases lay in between. The CDR3, as DNA: TGCGCCAGCAGCCCCACCCAGCGATCCCGTAACACCGGGGAGCTGTTTTTT. This translates into CASSPTQRSRNTGELFF.

This rearrangement joins TRBV27 to TRBJ2-7, with 11 bases lining up with TRBD2. Germline values: CDR1 MNHEY, CDR2 SMNVEV (reference sequence). Losses at the gene ends were 7 bases for V and 2 bases for J; bases not matched to a gene: 4. The CDR3 is 14 residues long. The CDR3 DNA reads as TGTGCCAGCATCTCTAGCGGGGGGACCTACGAGCAGTACTTC. Protein product: CASISSGGTYEQYF.

The J gene is TRBJ2-7, the V gene TRBV5-6; D is perhaps TRBD1 (6 bases). Trimming left V 4 bases short and J 7 bases short, with 21 bases between. Germline V lookup: CDR1 SGHDT, CDR2 YYEEEE. The CDR3 is 15 amino acids. In nucleotides, the CDR3 is TGTGCCAGCAGCACAGGGACGGGATTCGGTTTGGAGCAGTACTTC. As protein: CASSTGTGFGLEQYF.

The chain is built from TRBV19 and TRBJ1-5; TRBD1 aligns across 8 bases. V trimming: 4 bases; J trimming: 7 bases; junction bases outside the gene matches: 6. Germline-derived CDR1 and CDR2 are LNHDA and SQIVND (reference sequence). This CDR3 comprises 14 residues. The chain's CDR3 is CASSTSTGEQPQHF. DNA for the CDR3: TGTGCCAGTAGTACCTCGACAGGGGAACAGCCCCAGCATTTT.

A note on this clone: At one end, the junction sequence differs from germline, possibly due to a read error. The chain recombines TRBV5-4 with TRBJ2-5; maybe TRBD1 (5 bases). Germline V gene sequence: CDR1 SGHNT, CDR2 YYREEE (reference sequence). This CDR3 spans 14 amino acids. This CDR3 is CAGSSTEPHATQYF. CDR3 coding DNA: TGTGCCGGCAGCTCGACAGAGCCCCATGCCACCCAGTACTTC.

A few counts support this clone. A read error may produce the germline difference seen at one junction end. The chain uses TRBV5-1 and TRBJ2-1, with D unclear. Germline V gene lookup returns CDR1 SGHRS and CDR2 YFSETQ. This CDR3 has 13 residues. CDR3 region: CASSLNSDNEQFF. Written as DNA, the CDR3 is TGCGCCAGCAGCTTAAACTCCGACAATGAGCAGTTCTTC.